These 21 T cell receptor beta chains were all obtained from the same sample, sequenced in a study of shared clonotypes between healthy human individuals. Naive CD8 cells lacked CD45RO, underwent positive selection for CCR7 and left out terminally differentiated effector memory CD45RA+ cells. Sequencing was performed with immunoSEQ multiplex PCR; in TCRdb, only in-frame clones are kept and a portion is missing. The sample lists 650,000 to 800,000 clones; approximately 90% were seen once. Sequencing input: naive CD8+ T cells sorted from blood. These receptors were collected from a man in his thirties or forties in good health.

CDR3 bases: TGCGCCAGCAGCCAAGATCGAGGGACTAGCTTCTACAATGAGCAGTTCTTC. It encodes CASSQDRGTSFYNEQFF. The chain links TRBV4-3 to TRBJ2-1; TRBD2 matches at 9 bases. V trimming: 0 bases; J trimming: 3 bases; junction bases outside the gene matches: 6. Germline V gives CDR1 LGHNA, CDR2 YSLEER. This CDR3 region has 17 residues.

For this clone: Distinct nucleotide sequences in the sample also encode this CDR3. This rearrangement joins TRBV28 to TRBJ2-7, with D unclear. Looked up from germline, CDR1 is MDHEN and CDR2 is SYDVKM. The V end was cut by 8 bases, the J end by 0 bases, with 8 bases between. This CDR3 has 12 residues. This CDR3 is CASSLDSYEQYF. The CDR3 DNA follows: TGTGCCAGCTCATTGGACTCCTACGAGCAGTACTTC.

The chain combines TRBV4-1 with TRBJ1-5; D remains ambiguous. From germline, CDR1 is MGHRA and CDR2 YSYEKL. V lost 0 bases and J lost 7, with 13 bases in between. The CDR3 consists of 15 residues. The CDR3 DNA sequence: TGCGCCAGCAGCCAAGACCGCGGGGTTTGGCAGCCCCAGCATTTT. Its protein is CASSQDRGVWQPQHF.

The chain has TRBV4-1 and TRBJ1-5, with D unresolved. This CDR3 has 15 residues. Trimming pared 0 bases from V and 9 bases from J, leaving 15 bases between. Germline V lookup: CDR1 MGHRA, CDR2 YSYEKL. CDR3 region: CASSQEAPTLGPQHF. The CDR3 nucleotides are TGCGCCAGCAGCCAAGAGGCCCCTACCTTGGGGCCCCAGCATTTT.

This clone was counted a single time. V is TRBV27 and J is TRBJ2-5, with a weak D call TRBD1 (6 bases). V lost 5 bases, J lost 1 base, and 14 bases lay in between. Per germline, CDR1 MNHEY and CDR2 SMNVEV (reference sequence). CDR3 length: 15 amino acids. As DNA, the CDR3 is TGTGCCAGCAGTAGACAGGTGGATCCCCAAGAGACCCAGTACTTC. Amino acid sequence: CASSRQVDPQETQYF.

The rearrangement links TRBV25-1 to TRBJ2-1; TRBD1 agrees at 7 bases. The germline gives CDR1 MGHDK, CDR2 SYGVNS. The CDR3 sequence is 16 residues long. Trimming took 3 bases from V and 3 from J; bases not matched to a gene: 8. The CDR3 region is CASSDRYRDSYNEQFF. The CDR3 nucleotides read TGTGCCAGCAGTGACCGATACCGGGACAGCTACAATGAGCAGTTCTTC. The whole variable domain, remainder taken from reference TRBV25-1 and TRBJ2-1, is EADIYQTPRYLVIGTGKKITLECSQTMGHDKMYWYQQDPGMELHLIHYSYGVNSTEKGDLSSESTVSRIRTEHFPLTLESARPSHTSQYLCASSDRYRDSYNEQFFGPGTRLTVL.

The V and J genes are TRBV21-1 and TRBJ2-5. TRBV21-1 is assigned pseudogene status. The CDR3 is 16 residues long. CDR3 nucleotide sequence: TGTGCCAGCAGACACAACCGGGACGCTAACCAAGAGACCCAGTACTTC. Translated, it gives CASRHNRDANQETQYF.

The chain joins TRBV30 to TRBJ1-5, with 10 nucleotides matching TRBD1. The CDR3 extends over 14 amino acids. Germline V gene lookup returns CDR1 GTSNPN and CDR2 SVGIG (reference sequence). V shed 6 bases and J 7 bases; nucleotides not matched to a gene: 9. The CDR3 is CACTHGQGGQPQHF. The CDR3 DNA sequence: TGTGCCTGCACCCATGGACAGGGGGGGCAGCCCCAGCATTTT. The full variable domain, completed using reference TRBV30 and TRBJ1-5, is SQTIHQWPATLVQPVGSPLSLECTVEGTSNPNLYWYRQAAGRGLQLLFYSVGIGQISSEVPQNLSASRPQDRQFILSSKKLLLSDSGFYLCACTHGQGGQPQHFGDGTRLSIL.

The chain couples TRBV28 to TRBJ2-7; D is perhaps TRBD1 (5 bases). Trimming shortened V by 1 base and J by 2 bases, and 12 bases separated the two germline ends. Germline V CDR1 and CDR2: MDHEN, SYDVKM. The CDR3 runs to 15 residues. CDR3 residues: CASSLSTGTPYEQYF. CDR3 in DNA: TGTGCCAGCAGTTTATCAACAGGAACCCCCTACGAGCAGTACTTC.

As DNA, the CDR3 is TGTGCCAGCAGCTTGCCCGGGACAGGCGTCGAGCAGTACTTC. This gives the protein CASSLPGTGVEQYF. The V call is TRBV14, the J call TRBJ2-7; TRBD1 agrees at 8 bases. Germline lookup yields CDR1 SGHDN and CDR2 FVKESK. The CDR3 loop spans 14 amino acids. V dropped 5 bases and J dropped 6; count of bases not matched to a gene: 9.

V usage is TRBV14 and J usage is TRBJ1-2, with a tentative D call TRBD1 (6 bases). V dropped 1 base and J dropped 7 bases, with 16 bases sitting between them. In germline, CDR1 is SGHDN, CDR2 FVKESK. The CDR3 sequence is 15 residues long. This CDR3 is CASSQGAGEEGGYTF. In nucleotides, the CDR3 is TGTGCCAGCAGCCAAGGTGCAGGGGAAGAGGGTGGCTACACCTTC.

The gene calls are TRBV7-8 and TRBJ2-1, with TRBD2 matching 10 bases. The CDR3 sequence is 17 residues long. V trimming: 2 bases; J trimming: 0 bases; junction bases outside the gene matches: 4. Germline CDR1 SGHVS, CDR2 FQNEAQ. The CDR3 sequence: CASSLPSSGSSYNEQFF. The DNA for the CDR3 is TGTGCCAGCAGCTTACCCTCTAGCGGGAGCTCCTACAATGAGCAGTTCTTC.

This clone was detected once. CDR3: CASSETGTTEAFF. The CDR3 coding sequence is TGTGCCAGCAGCGAGACCGGGACAACTGAAGCTTTCTTT. J is TRBJ1-1 and V is TRBV7-6, with TRBD1 as a possible D gene (6 bases). The CDR3 is 13 residues long. CDR1 is SGHVS, CDR2 FNYEAQ, per germline. With 5 bases removed from V and 5 bases from J, the gap between germline ends came to 12 bases.

The CDR3 DNA is TGTGCCAGCGGGGGTAGGCCCTTAGAGCAGTACTTC. Protein: CASGGRPLEQYF. V gene TRBV2 combines with J gene TRBJ2-7, with D perhaps assigned TRBD1 or TRBD2 (5 bases each). The length of the CDR3 is 12 residues. V was cut by 8 bases and J by 7 bases, with 15 bases left in between. Germline V gene data show CDR1 as SNHLY and CDR2 as FYNNEI.

This chain joins TRBV7-9 and TRBJ2-1; tentatively, D is TRBD2 (7 bases). Trimming stripped 4 bases from V and 6 bases from J, with 13 bases between. This CDR3 has 14 residues. From germline, CDR1 is SEHNR and CDR2 FQNEAQ (reference sequence). This CDR3 reads CASSWEGGLNEQFF. DNA of the CDR3: TGTGCCAGCAGCTGGGAGGGGGGGCTCAATGAGCAGTTCTTC.

The chain employs TRBV13 and TRBJ1-4; 7 nucleotides line up with TRBD1. Germline trimming cut 2 bases from V and 8 bases from J; bases unmatched to any gene: 8. The CDR3 covers 15 residues. CDR1 is PRHDT, CDR2 FYEKMQ, per germline (reference sequence). CDR3 amino acids: CASSLQGGVGEKLFF. The DNA of the CDR3 is TGTGCCAGCAGCTTACAAGGGGGCGTTGGGGAAAAACTGTTTTTT. The full variable domain, rest sourced from reference TRBV13 and TRBJ1-4, is AAGVIQSPRHLIKEKRETATLKCYPIPRHDTVYWYQQGPGQDPQFLISFYEKMQSDKGSIPDRFSAQQFSDYHSELNMSSLELGDSALYFCASSLQGGVGEKLFFGSGTQLSVL.

The chain's CDR3 is CASSPYMPSLQGTDTQYF. CDR3 DNA sequence: TGTGCCAGCAGCCCCTATATGCCGAGCCTTCAGGGCACAGATACGCAGTATTTT. The J gene is TRBJ2-3, the V gene TRBV11-2, with D unclear. This CDR3 comprises 18 residues. Deletions cut 5 bases from V and 1 base from J, with 22 bases between. The germline V gene encodes CDR1 SGHAT and CDR2 FQNNGV.

A note on this clone: Other DNA sequences in the same sample also yield this CDR3. The chain carries TRBV4-1 and TRBJ1-5; D might be TRBD1 (5 bases). Germline-derived CDR1 and CDR2 are MGHRA and YSYEKL. Trimming stripped 1 base from V and 4 bases from J, with 5 bases between. The CDR3 is 13 amino acids. Written as DNA, the CDR3 is TGCGCCAGCAGCCAAGCAGGGAATCAGCCCCAGCATTTT. This translates into CASSQAGNQPQHF.

The CDR3 sequence is CASSLVDGGGRASHEQFF. CDR3 in DNA: TGTGCCAGCAGCTTAGTAGACGGGGGCGGGAGGGCCTCCCATGAGCAGTTCTTC. The genes are TRBV7-2 and TRBJ2-1; 9 positions match TRBD2. The CDR3 spans 18 residues. J gave up 8 bases and V 1 base, and 15 bases lay outside the gene matches. Germline V CDR1 and CDR2: SGHTA, FQGNSA.

Written as DNA, the CDR3 is TGCGCCAGCAGTGACTCCGACAGCTACACTGAAGCTTTCTTT. Translating gives CASSDSDSYTEAFF. V gene TRBV10-1 combines with J gene TRBJ1-1, with a weak D call TRBD1 (5 bases). Trimming removed 3 bases from V and 3 bases from J, with 11 bases in between. The length of the CDR3 is 14 residues. Germline values: CDR1 WNHNN, CDR2 SYGVQD (reference sequence).

In this sample, this clone turned up once. This chain links TRBV19 with TRBJ2-5; TRBD1 might be the D (6 bases). CDR3 length: 16 amino acids. V was pared by 1 base and J by 1 base, with 13 bases between. Germline assignment: CDR1 LNHDA and CDR2 SQIVND (reference sequence). The CDR3 region is CASSIGPGAFQETQYF. DNA of the CDR3: TGTGCCAGTAGTATAGGTCCAGGGGCCTTCCAAGAGACCCAGTACTTC.